The next 19 T cell receptor beta chains were all read from a single sample in a study of blood T cell repertoires in COVID-19 (dated by TCRdb to about 2020). Libraries came from the immunoSEQ multiplex PCR assay. In TCRdb, the immuneACCESS table is reduced to in-frame sequences with V and J assigned. These tables do not hold every clone; where another copy was compared, an unresolved V gene accounts for under half, and the others remain unexplained. Within this sample are about 100,000 clones, with approximately 86% of them counted one time only. Roughly 2.7% of the sample belongs to the ten largest clones. Input material: PBMCs or T cells enriched from blood (not recorded which). The receptors shown here come from a woman aged 45-65 years who had recovered from COVID-19.

The V gene is TRBV11-2, the J gene TRBJ2-1; 7 bases line up with TRBD1. The CDR3 sequence is 15 residues long. Germline V lookup: CDR1 SGHAT, CDR2 FQNNGV. The V segment lost 1 base and the J segment 6 bases; nucleotides outside the gene matches: 6. The CDR3 spells CASSLVYAGGNEQFF. The CDR3, as DNA: TGTGCCAGCAGCTTAGTCTACGCAGGGGGCAATGAGCAGTTCTTC.

This clone showed up just once. The CDR3, as DNA: TGTGCCAGCAGCCTCCGTAACACCATATATTTT. Its translation is CASSLRNTIYF. The J gene is TRBJ1-3, the V gene TRBV3-1 (or the pseudogene TRBV3-2); D is uncertain. The germline gives CDR1 LGHDT, CDR2 YNNKEL (reference sequence). Trimming took 4 bases from V and 7 from J, leaving 5 bases between them. This CDR3 has 11 amino acids.

The chain links TRBV18 to TRBJ2-4; 8 bases agree with TRBD1. The junction had 5 bases not matched to a gene; V was cut back by 0 bases and J by 7 bases. Looked up from germline, CDR1 is KGHSH and CDR2 is LQKENI. The CDR3 totals 15 residues. CDR3 in DNA: TGTGCCAGCTCACCACCGGCCAGGGGGCCTAACATTCAGTACTTC. This gives the protein CASSPPARGPNIQYF.

The V call is TRBV5-4, the J call TRBJ2-1; the match to TRBD2 covers 14 bases. The CDR3 extends over 15 amino acids. Germline values: CDR1 SGHNT, CDR2 YYREEE (reference sequence). The trim removed 4 bases at V and 9 bases at J, leaving 6 bases unmatched. The CDR3 nucleotides are TGTGCCAGCAGCGCGGGACTAGCGGGAGTCAGTGAGCAGTTCTTC. This translates into CASSAGLAGVSEQFF. The full variable domain, with the rest looked up from reference TRBV5-4 and TRBJ2-1, is ETGVTQSPTHLIKTRGQQVTLRCSSQSGHNTVSWYQQALGQGPQFIFQYYREEENGRGNFPPRFSGLQFPNYSSELNVNALELDDSALYLCASSAGLAGVSEQFFGPGTRLTVL.

This chain joins TRBV5-6 and TRBJ2-7; D gene ambiguous. Germline values: CDR1 SGHDT, CDR2 YYEEEE. There are 14 residues in the CDR3. V was cut by 0 bases and J by 3 bases, with 10 bases left in between. The CDR3 loop reads CASSLVQPFYEQYF. CDR3 DNA sequence: TGTGCCAGCAGCTTGGTACAACCCTTCTACGAGCAGTACTTC.

The chain recombines TRBV30 with TRBJ2-1, with no clear D. This CDR3 has 12 residues. The germline V gene encodes CDR1 GTSNPN and CDR2 SVGIG (reference sequence). V gave up 2 bases and J gave up 8 bases, with 10 bases separating them. The CDR3 region is CAWSSPVDEQFF. CDR3 bases: TGTGCCTGGAGTTCCCCGGTGGATGAGCAGTTCTTC.

This clone was counted once. This chain links TRBV2 with TRBJ2-3; 11 positions agree with TRBD2. Germline loops: CDR1 SNHLY, CDR2 FYNNEI. The CDR3 is 17 residues long. The trim removed 0 bases at V and 5 bases at J, leaving 7 bases unmatched. The CDR3 DNA is TGTGCCAGCAGTGAAGCGTGGGCTAGCGGGAGGTTAGATACGCAGTATTTT. Its protein product is CASSEAWASGRLDTQYF.

The gene calls are TRBV2 and TRBJ2-5; D possibly corresponds to TRBD2 (6 bases). The CDR3 length is 14 residues. The germline V gene has CDR1 SNHLY and CDR2 FYNNEI. V was trimmed by 6 bases and J by 4 bases, leaving 15 bases between them. The DNA of the CDR3 is TGTGCCAGCAGCCCGGACCGGGGAGGAGAGACCCAGTACTTC. Protein sequence: CASSPDRGGETQYF.

CDR3 in DNA: TGTGCCAGCAGTGGGGGGACAGGGGGTCGAGTCACAGATACGCAGTATTTT. As protein: CASSGGTGGRVTDTQYF. The chain combines TRBV27 with TRBJ2-3; 11 positions agree with TRBD1. Germline-derived CDR1 and CDR2 are MNHEY and SMNVEV (reference sequence). V lost 5 bases and J lost 2; bases outside the gene matches: 9. This CDR3 contains 17 residues.

The J gene is TRBJ1-2, the V gene TRBV19; tentative D call: TRBD1 (5 bases). V lost 4 bases and J lost 1, with 7 bases in between. Per the germline V gene, CDR1 is LNHDA and CDR2 is SQIVND (reference sequence). The CDR3 has 13 residues. This chain's CDR3 is CASSTGGNYGYTF. CDR3 DNA: TGTGCCAGTAGTACCGGGGGTAACTATGGCTACACCTTC.

This chain links TRBV5-4 with TRBJ1-3; D unclear. The ends were cut back, 4 bases at V and 2 bases at J, with 13 bases in the middle. This CDR3 region has 15 residues. The germline V gene encodes CDR1 SGHNT and CDR2 YYREEE (reference sequence). The CDR3 DNA is TGTGCCAGCAGCCCAGACCGACAACCTGGAAACACCATATATTTT. It is translated as CASSPDRQPGNTIYF.

Notes on this clone: A read error may account for a junction end that differs from germline. The chain joins TRBV11-2 to TRBJ2-7, with 10 nucleotides matching TRBD2. CDR3 length: 12 residues. Germline CDR1 is SGHAT and CDR2 is FQNNGV. CDR3 amino acids: CASSSKREGGNF. The CDR3 nucleotides read TGTGCCAGCAGCTCGAAGCGGGAGGGCGGGAACTTC.

This rearrangement joins TRBV5-8 to TRBJ1-1; D is undetermined. Germline V CDR1 and CDR2: SGHTS, YDEGEE. The CDR3 covers 11 residues. Trimming pared 4 bases from V and 8 bases from J, leaving 9 bases between. CDR3 amino acids: CASSLRQEAFF. The CDR3 nucleotides are TGTGCCAGCAGCCTTCGACAAGAAGCTTTCTTT.

The CDR3 region is CASSIGQGLNIQYF. CDR3 coding DNA: TGTGCCAGTAGTATCGGACAGGGTTTGAACATTCAGTACTTC. J is TRBJ2-4 and V is TRBV19; 8 bases line up with TRBD1. This CDR3 region has 14 residues. Germline values: CDR1 LNHDA, CDR2 SQIVND (reference sequence). V was pared by 3 bases and J by 7 bases, with 5 bases of the junction left unmatched.

The CDR3, as DNA: TGTGCCAGCAGCCGACAGGGTGGTTTGGCACCCCTCCACTTT. Its translation: CASSRQGGLAPLHF. J is TRBJ1-6 and V is TRBV14, with 7 bases fitting TRBD1. This CDR3 is 14 amino acids long. The junction had 8 bases not matched to a gene; V was cut back by 4 bases and J by 11 bases. Per germline, CDR1 SGHDN and CDR2 FVKESK.

This CDR3 is CASSPMAGGNYNEQFF. Written as DNA, the CDR3 is TGTGCCAGCAGCCCTATGGCGGGGGGAAACTACAATGAGCAGTTCTTC. The chain joins TRBV3-1 (or the pseudogene TRBV3-2) to TRBJ2-1, with 8 bases lining up with TRBD2. From germline, CDR1 is LGHDT and CDR2 YNNKEL (reference sequence). J lost 3 bases, V lost 4 bases, and 8 bases had no gene match. The CDR3 contains 16 residues.

This chain connects TRBV12-3 or TRBV12-4 to TRBJ2-7; 8 nucleotides align to TRBD1. Losses at the gene ends were 6 bases for V and 6 bases for J; bases not matched to a gene: 4. The CDR3 spans 12 residues. CDR3 bases: TGTGCCAGCAGCTTGACAGGGGTCGAGCAGTACTTC. This sequence encodes CASSLTGVEQYF.

Notes on this clone: This sample also contains other DNA sequences that code for the same CDR3. The gene calls are TRBV30 and TRBJ2-3, with no clear D. The CDR3 has 13 residues. V shed 2 bases and J shed 0 bases, with 6 bases lying between them. CDR1 and CDR2 (germline): GTSNPN, SVGIG (reference sequence). The CDR3 spells CAWSTVSTDTQYF. Written as DNA, the CDR3 is TGTGCCTGGAGTACAGTCAGCACAGATACGCAGTATTTT.

The chain recombines TRBV5-6 with TRBJ2-7; 10 positions match TRBD1. Trimming took 0 bases from V and 6 from J; bases not matched to a gene: 3. Germline V lookup: CDR1 SGHDT, CDR2 YYEEEE. The CDR3 consists of 14 residues. CDR3 nucleotide sequence: TGTGCCAGCAGCTTGGGGGGACAGGGGCGCGAGCAGTACTTC. Encoded protein: CASSLGGQGREQYF.